A single count supports the clone carrying this T cell receptor beta chain. Its antigen is not identified. Only in-frame clones appear in the TCRdb table, and some are missing; sequencing was by immunoSEQ multiplex PCR. The repertoire has under 140,000 clones, roughly 90% of them found once; the top ten carry almost 1.5%. From the approximately 120-subject validation cohort, which was separate from the approximately 700-subject first cohort, the donors were drawn. The data are from a study of cytomegalovirus exposure and HLA in healthy donors. Broader study findings: A few chains tied to CMV proved CMV antigen-specific in vitro. Subsequent analysis of the 120 or so validation repertoires found a tendency for first-cohort TCR clusters to co-occur.

Sequencing was performed on PBMCs. The TCR comes from a woman in her 30s in good health and CMV-seropositive.

CDR3 amino acids: CASSPPRGSHYGYTF. Here the CDR3 DNA reads TGTGCCAGCAGTCCCCCAAGGGGATCACACTATGGCTACACCTTC. J is TRBJ1-2 and V is TRBV5-4; D possibly corresponds to TRBD1 (5 bases). Germline V gene sequence: CDR1 SGHNT, CDR2 YYREEE (reference sequence). Trimming took off 5 bases at V and 3 bases at J, with 17 bases between the two ends. The CDR3 runs to 15 residues.